This T cell receptor (beta chain) stems from a study of OX40 agonist ivuxolimab in advanced cancers. Study observations and caveats: The 0.1-3.0 mg/kg partial responders had among the lowest clonal expansion. CD8+ T cells were the subset that, on average, had more expanded clones than CD4+.

Method: immunoSEQ multiplex PCR; TCRdb's copy keeps in-frame clones and lacks some. The sample consists of tens of thousands of clones, about 90% of them appearing once. V trimming: 4 bases; J trimming: 6 bases; junction bases outside the gene matches: 10. The CDR3 spans 16 residues. Germline V lookup: CDR1 SEHNR, CDR2 FQNEAQ (reference sequence). The cohort excluded patients with autoimmune disease history or systemic immunosuppression. Concerning this clone: Antigen unknown.

The gene calls are TRBV7-9 and TRBJ2-7, with 12 bases lining up with TRBD2. The source material was CD4+ or CD8+ T cells sorted from blood, sampled in a trial of the OX40 agonist ivuxolimab. The receptor was derived from an adult with an advanced solid tumor such as melanoma, head and neck, liver or kidney cancer. This CDR3 is CASSSRLAGASAEQYF. For the CDR3, the DNA is TGTGCCAGCAGCTCCAGACTAGCGGGAGCGTCTGCCGAGCAGTACTTC.